This TCR beta chain was retrieved from a study of preoperative IRX-2 immunotherapy in early breast cancer. V gave up 0 bases and J gave up 4 bases, with 7 bases separating them. Germline CDR1 SGHRS, CDR2 YFSETQ. CDR3 length: 13 amino acids. Sample treatment: preoperative locoregional IRX-2 cytokine immunotherapy. Samples came from a phase Ib trial of preoperative locoregional IRX-2 cytokine immunotherapy. The method was immunoSEQ multiplex PCR; TCRdb's version includes in-frame clones alone and lacks a portion of them. This table has tens of thousands of clones, approximately 95% appearing once. Sequences were derived from tumor tissue, sampled after IRX-2 immunotherapy. This sequence was found in a human donor with breast cancer. The V gene is TRBV5-1, the J gene TRBJ2-5; D is unresolved. The CDR3: CASSLAGTETQYF. CDR3 DNA sequence: TGCGCCAGCAGCTTGGCAGGAACAGAGACCCAGTACTTC.